These 25 T cell receptor beta chains share one sample of origin, sequenced in a study of blood T cells in healthy people across ages. Through a sample-barcoded 5' primer and a J-beta primer mix, a second PCR was run for roughly 7 to 11 cycles. One entry per CDR3 protein results from TCRdb running MiXCR on the 5' RACE reads. The sample holds 1.5 million to 2 million distinct CDR3 sequences; 28% are singletons and the top ten take approximately 7.7%. Sequences were obtained from blood. These receptors were collected from a woman aged 25 to 39 in good health.

The rearrangement joins TRBV2 to TRBJ1-2; D is perhaps TRBD1 (5 bases). Germline V gene sequence: CDR1 SNHLY, CDR2 FYNNEI. Trimming pared 1 base from V and 8 bases from J, leaving 23 bases between. This CDR3 contains 17 residues. This CDR3 reads CASSEGGRTEGISGYTF. The CDR3 DNA sequence: TGTGCCAGCAGTGAAGGGGGCAGGACCGAAGGTATATCCGGCTACACCTTC.

This clonotype was observed a few times. The chain joins TRBV29-1 to TRBJ1-5, with D perhaps TRBD1 (5 bases). This CDR3 spans 13 amino acids. Trimming left V 3 bases short and J 7 bases short, with 13 bases between. The germline V gene has CDR1 SQVTM and CDR2 ANQGSEA. The CDR3 region is CSVEGTDGQPQHF. The CDR3 coding sequence is TGCAGCGTTGAGGGGACGGACGGACAGCCCCAGCATTTT.

The table lists this clonotype with many counts. J is TRBJ2-7 and V is TRBV6-5; no clear D. Trimming stripped 2 bases from V and 5 bases from J, with 10 bases between. The CDR3 extends over 13 amino acids. CDR1 MNHEY and CDR2 SVGAGI come from the germline V gene. In DNA form, the CDR3 reads TGTGCCAGCAGTTACATCGCGTTGGACGAGCAGTACTTC. It translates to CASSYIALDEQYF.

The chain uses TRBV20-1 and TRBJ2-3, with D maybe TRBD1 (6 bases). With 1 base removed from V and 8 bases from J, the gap between germline ends came to 13 bases. Germline V gene lookup returns CDR1 DFQATT and CDR2 SNEGSKA (reference sequence). CDR3 length: 13 amino acids. CDR3 amino acids: CSARVQGLGTQYF. As DNA, the CDR3 is TGCAGTGCTAGAGTACAGGGTTTGGGTACGCAGTATTTT.

This clonotype was seen only a few times. The chain employs TRBV11-2 and TRBJ2-5; D is perhaps TRBD2 (8 bases). The germline CDR1 and CDR2 sequences are SGHAT and FQNNGV. With 6 bases removed from V and 5 bases from J, the gap between germline ends came to 34 bases. The CDR3 contains 20 residues. CDR3 residues: CASSPGQVGRGLVGSETQYF. The CDR3, as DNA: TGTGCCAGCAGTCCCGGACAGGTCGGGAGGGGACTAGTGGGGTCGGAGACCCAGTACTTC.

V gene TRBV7-9 combines with J gene TRBJ1-2; D gene unclear. Germline V lookup: CDR1 SEHNR, CDR2 FQNEAQ (reference sequence). The V and J ends lost 1 base and 8 bases respectively, with 17 bases between them. The CDR3 consists of 15 residues. CDR3 in DNA: TGTGCCAGCAGCTTAGTTCGAAAATCGGCGGCAGGCTACACCTTC. This encodes CASSLVRKSAAGYTF.

This clonotype was counted many times. The V gene is TRBV29-1, the J gene TRBJ2-7, with 13 bases fitting TRBD2. This CDR3 is built from 13 residues. Losses at the gene ends were 6 bases for V and 3 bases for J; bases not matched to a gene: 2. Germline CDR1 and CDR2: SQVTM and ANQGSEA. CDR3 sequence reads: CSVGTSGDYEQYF. CDR3 coding DNA: TGCAGCGTCGGGACTAGCGGGGACTACGAGCAGTACTTC.

In this sample, this clonotype turned up many times. The chain has TRBV24-1 and TRBJ2-1, with 12 bases matching TRBD2. Germline assignment: CDR1 KGHDR and CDR2 SFDVKD. The J segment lost 0 bases and the V segment lost 0 bases, leaving 2 bases of the junction unmatched. This CDR3 is built from 18 residues. CDR3 amino acids: CATSDLVTSGSSYNEQFF. In DNA, the CDR3 is TGTGCCACCAGTGATTTGGTGACTAGCGGGAGCTCCTACAATGAGCAGTTCTTC.

This sequence joins TRBV2 and TRBJ2-1; 10 nucleotides agree with TRBD2. This CDR3 is built from 14 residues. V was pared by 6 bases and J by 5 bases, with 4 bases of the junction left unmatched. Germline CDR1 is SNHLY and CDR2 is FYNNEI. Here the CDR3 DNA reads TGTGCCAGCAGCGGACTAGCGGAGAACAATGAGCAGTTCTTC. This encodes CASSGLAENNEQFF. The entire variable domain, with the rest obtained from reference TRBV2 and TRBJ2-1, is as follows: EPEVTQTPSHQVTQMGQEVILRCVPISNHLYFYWYRQILGQKVEFLVSFYNNEISEKSEIFDDQFSVERPDGSNFTLKIRSTKLEDSAMYFCASSGLAENNEQFFGPGTRLTVL.

In its sample, this clonotype was seen once. The chain joins TRBV15 to TRBJ1-2; D is perhaps TRBD1 (5 bases). From germline, CDR1 is LNHNV and CDR2 YYDKDF (reference sequence). This CDR3 is 13 amino acids long. Trimming cost V 1 base and J 7 bases, with 10 bases left between them. The CDR3 spells CATSRGDSFGYTF. CDR3 bases: TGTGCCACCAGCAGAGGAGACAGCTTTGGCTACACCTTC.

In the case of this clonotype: A much more abundant neighbour one base away suggests this may be a read error. This chain joins TRBV15 and TRBJ2-1; 12 bases agree with TRBD2. The CDR3 is 18 amino acids. The germline V gene encodes CDR1 LNHNV and CDR2 YYDKDF (reference sequence). After removal of 4 bases from V and 6 bases from J, the junction contained 13 bases not matched to a gene. This CDR3 is CATSTATRLAGVGNEQFF. CDR3 in DNA: TGTGCCACCAGCACCGCCACTCGACTAGCGGGAGTTGGCAATGAGCAGTTCTTC.

This clonotype was observed a handful of times. The rearrangement joins TRBV12-3 or TRBV12-4 to TRBJ1-1; 7 nucleotides line up with TRBD1. This CDR3 spans 14 amino acids. V lost 6 bases to trimming and J lost 4 bases; unmatched junction nucleotides: 8. The CDR3 nucleotides read TGTGCCAGCAGGTGGGGCAGGGGGGGCACTGAAGCTTTCTTT. This sequence encodes CASRWGRGGTEAFF.

The chain carries TRBV29-1 and TRBJ1-1, with TRBD1 as a possible D gene (5 bases). Between the trimmed V and J ends, which lost 5 bases and 4 bases, there was a span of 11 bases. Germline CDR1 reads SQVTM; CDR2 reads ANQGSEA. The length of the CDR3 is 12 residues. The CDR3 sequence is CSVQWGTTEAFF. CDR3 sequence (DNA): TGCAGCGTTCAGTGGGGGACCACTGAAGCTTTCTTT.

This clonotype was picked up many times. The rearrangement uses TRBV5-5 and TRBJ2-5; 8 positions agree with TRBD2. This CDR3 is built from 14 residues. The V segment lost 4 bases and the J segment 5 bases; nucleotides outside the gene matches: 7. Germline loops: CDR1 SGHKS, CDR2 YYEKEE (reference sequence). In DNA, the CDR3 is TGTGCCAGCAGCCCGATGGCTAGCGGGGAGACCCAGTACTTC. The encoded protein is CASSPMASGETQYF.

Note on this clonotype: A clone one base away is much larger, so this may be a read error. The chain employs TRBV7-9 and TRBJ2-1; 11 positions agree with TRBD2. The CDR3 length is 15 residues. Germline-derived CDR1 and CDR2 are SEHNR and FQNEAQ (reference sequence). Here the CDR3 DNA reads TGTGCCAGCAGCGCAGGGACTAGCGGATCCAATGAGCAGGTCTTC. Its translation is CASSAGTSGSNEQVF.

On this clonotype: A much larger clone lies one base from this, so it may be a read error. This is likely a read error, given that the CDR3 carries no conserved phenylalanine or tryptophan at its end. This chain connects TRBV4-1 to TRBJ2-1, with D hard to call. V was pared by 1 base and J by 4 bases, with 8 bases between. This CDR3 contains 14 residues. Per germline, CDR1 MGHRA and CDR2 YSYEKL. The CDR3 region is CASSQVKGYNEQFC. In DNA, the CDR3 is TGCGCCAGCAGCCAAGTGAAGGGTTACAATGAGCAGTTCTGC.

About this clonotype itself: One end of the junction varies from germline; a read error may be responsible. This sequence joins TRBV9 and TRBJ2-6; D may correspond to TRBD1 or TRBD2 (5 bases each). CDR1 is SGDLS, CDR2 YYNGEE, per germline. CDR3 length: 16 residues. CDR3 loop: CVSTSGGSRVANVLTF. In DNA form, the CDR3 reads TGTGTCAGCACCTCTGGGGGTAGTAGGGTGGCCAACGTCCTGACTTTC.

This clonotype was detected many times. The gene calls are TRBV5-1 and TRBJ2-7, with 8 bases fitting TRBD1. The trim removed 7 bases at V and 4 bases at J, leaving 10 bases unmatched. The CDR3 is 14 residues long. CDR1 and CDR2 (germline): SGHRS, YFSETQ. In DNA, the CDR3 is TGCGCCAGCCGCATCACAGGGGGAGAGTACGAGCAGTACTTC. This gives the protein CASRITGGEYEQYF.

Only a few counts were recorded for this clonotype. The chain carries TRBV18 and TRBJ2-7; weak D call: TRBD2 (5 bases). The V gene's germline CDR1 is KGHSH and CDR2 LQKENI. The CDR3 covers 14 residues. V gave up 4 bases and J gave up 4 bases, with 14 bases separating them. The CDR3: CASSLLSGEYEQYF. Here the CDR3 DNA reads TGTGCCAGCTCACTCTTATCCGGGGAATACGAGCAGTACTTC.

This chain connects TRBV7-9 to TRBJ2-2; the match to TRBD2 covers 9 bases. V shed 7 bases, J shed 6 bases, and the junction held 12 bases outside the gene matches. There are 16 residues in the CDR3. Germline values: CDR1 SEHNR, CDR2 FQNEAQ (reference sequence). CDR3 coding DNA: TGTGCCAGCATCGGACAAGGCGGGGGGGCGGCCGGGGAGCTGTTTTTT. It translates to CASIGQGGGAAGELFF. Together with reference TRBV7-9 and TRBJ2-2, the CDR3 gives the full variable domain: DTGVSQNPRHKITKRGQNVTFRCDPISEHNRLYWYRQTLGQGPEFLTYFQNEAQLEKSRLLSDRFSAERPKGSFSTLEIQRTEQGDSAMYLCASIGQGGGAAGELFFGEGSRLTVL.

Only a few counts were recorded for this clonotype. The genes are TRBV27 and TRBJ2-2; 12 bases fit TRBD2. The CDR3 has 17 amino acids. J gave up 3 bases and V 4 bases, and 6 bases lay outside the gene matches. Germline V lookup: CDR1 MNHEY, CDR2 SMNVEV (reference sequence). DNA for the CDR3: TGTGCCAGCAGTTCCCTTCTAGCGGGGGGGTACACCGGGGAGCTGTTTTTT. Translated: CASSSLLAGGYTGELFF.

The V and J genes are TRBV12-3 or TRBV12-4 and TRBJ2-2; 7 nucleotides agree with TRBD1. The V segment lost 6 bases and the J segment 6 bases; nucleotides outside the gene matches: 7. This CDR3 has 14 amino acids. CDR3 protein: CASSPRQGPGELFF. Written as DNA, the CDR3 is TGTGCCAGCAGCCCTCGACAGGGACCCGGGGAGCTGTTTTTT.

This clonotype was detected a few times. The chain recombines TRBV5-6 with TRBJ1-4; D remains ambiguous. V lost 1 base and J lost 4, with 8 bases in between. The germline CDR1 and CDR2 sequences are SGHDT and YYEEEE. The CDR3 runs 14 residues. The CDR3 sequence is CASSLWQINEKLFF. In DNA form, the CDR3 reads TGTGCCAGCAGCTTGTGGCAGATTAATGAAAAACTGTTTTTT.

Note on this clonotype: A much larger clone is a single base away; this may be a read error. V gene TRBV7-9 combines with J gene TRBJ2-7; 7 bases line up with TRBD2. Germline V gives CDR1 SEHNR, CDR2 FQNEAQ (reference sequence). CDR3 size: 15 residues. The CDR3 DNA is TGTGCCAGCAGCCCGGGCGGGGAGGGATCCTACGAGCGGTACTTC. Its translation is CASSPGGEGSYERYF.

This chain's CDR3 is CASSPRVHSYEQYF. The CDR3 nucleotides are TGTGCCAGCAGTCCCAGAGTACACTCCTACGAGCAGTACTTC. The chain recombines TRBV6-5 with TRBJ2-7; no clear D gene. V shed 5 bases and J shed 0 bases, with 11 bases lying between them. The germline CDR1 and CDR2 sequences are MNHEY and SVGAGI. The CDR3 has 14 amino acids.